Following are 15 T cell receptor beta chains from one sample sequenced in a study of cytomegalovirus exposure and HLA in healthy donors. Primers: 60 Vbeta forward and 13 Jbeta reverse. The method was immunoSEQ multiplex PCR; TCRdb's version includes in-frame clones alone and lacks a portion of them. The sample gives roughly 170,000 clones, 84% of which show up once; roughly 5.2% is in the top ten. Sequenced input: PBMCs. These receptors were obtained from a girl between 5 and 17 years old in good health and CMV-seropositive.

CDR3 sequence (DNA): TGTGCCAGCAGGGGGGACAGGGGGCGTGGAAACACCATATATTTT. Translation gives CASRGDRGRGNTIYF. The chain is built from TRBV6-5 and TRBJ1-3; 12 nucleotides match TRBD1. Losses at the gene ends were 6 bases for V and 3 bases for J; bases not matched to a gene: 3. The length of the CDR3 is 15 residues. Germline-derived CDR1 and CDR2 are MNHEY and SVGAGI.

About this clone: Other DNA sequences in this sample translate to the same CDR3. The J gene is TRBJ2-7, the V gene TRBV27; 8 bases are a match to TRBD1. V gave up 3 bases and J gave up 4 bases; unmatched junction bases: 5. The CDR3 covers 14 residues. Germline V gene lookup returns CDR1 MNHEY and CDR2 SMNVEV (reference sequence). CDR3 sequence: CASSLGQGAYEQYF. The DNA of the CDR3 is TGTGCCAGCAGTTTGGGGCAGGGGGCTTACGAGCAGTACTTC.

This clone showed up just a few times. The J gene is TRBJ2-7, the V gene TRBV28; 9 bases map to TRBD1. Trimming removed 7 bases from V and 4 bases from J; junction bases left unmatched: 5. The CDR3 extends over 13 amino acids. CDR1 is MDHEN and CDR2 is SYDVKM in the germline V gene. The CDR3 sequence: CASTGTGIYEQYF. In nucleotides, the CDR3 is TGTGCCAGCACCGGGACAGGGATTTACGAGCAGTACTTC.

This rearrangement joins TRBV6-5 to TRBJ1-6, with TRBD1 identical over 7 bases. Germline trimming cut 8 bases from V and 6 bases from J; bases unmatched to any gene: 4. The CDR3 runs to 13 residues. Germline V CDR1 and CDR2: MNHEY, SVGAGI. CDR3 coding DNA: TGTGCCAGCCGGACAGGCAGTAATTCACCCCTCCACTTT. This encodes CASRTGSNSPLHF.

The chain carries TRBV9 and TRBJ1-2; 9 bases line up with TRBD1. Trimming removed 3 bases from V and 6 bases from J; junction bases left unmatched: 3. This CDR3 has 13 amino acids. CDR1 is SGDLS, CDR2 YYNGEE, per germline. In nucleotides, the CDR3 is TGTGCCAGCAGCGGTGGGACAGGGCATGGCTACACCTTC. This translates into CASSGGTGHGYTF.

V gene TRBV5-1 combines with J gene TRBJ2-1, with TRBD2 matching over 8 bases. Germline V gives CDR1 SGHRS, CDR2 YFSETQ. The ends lost 0 bases at V and 2 bases at J; junction bases unmatched: 1. The CDR3 has 15 amino acids. The CDR3 DNA follows: TGCGCCAGCAGCTTGGCCGGGGGGGCCTACAATGAGCAGTTCTTC. Protein product: CASSLAGGAYNEQFF.

The chain combines TRBV11-2 with TRBJ1-4; D gene ambiguous. Per germline, CDR1 SGHAT and CDR2 FQNNGV. Trimming left V 3 bases short and J 5 bases short, with 10 bases between. This CDR3 contains 14 residues. CDR3 loop: CASSFRTLNEKLFF. Written as DNA, the CDR3 is TGTGCCAGCAGCTTCAGAACACTAAATGAAAAACTGTTTTTT.

The J gene is TRBJ2-1, the V gene TRBV9, with 7 positions matching TRBD2. Per germline, CDR1 SGDLS and CDR2 YYNGEE. V shed 3 bases, J shed 6 bases, and the junction held 9 bases outside the gene matches. There are 15 residues in the CDR3. The CDR3 DNA follows: TGTGCCAGCAGCGGAGCGACTAGCCCGAGCAATGAGCAGTTCTTC. Translating gives CASSGATSPSNEQFF. Together with reference TRBV9 and TRBJ2-1, the CDR3 gives the full variable domain: DSGVTQTPKHLITATGQRVTLRCSPRSGDLSVYWYQQSLDQGLQFLIQYYNGEERAKGNILERFSAQQFPDLHSELNLSSLELGDSALYFCASSGATSPSNEQFFGPGTRLTVL.

V is TRBV9 and J is TRBJ2-7; 7 bases line up with TRBD2. With V trimmed by 1 base and J by 7 bases, 8 bases remained unmatched. This CDR3 is built from 14 residues. Germline lookup yields CDR1 SGDLS and CDR2 YYNGEE. The DNA of the CDR3 is TGTGCCAGCAGCGTATCAGGCGGGGGAGGGGAGCAGTACTTC. This gives the protein CASSVSGGGGEQYF. The whole variable domain, filled in from reference TRBV9 and TRBJ2-7, reads DSGVTQTPKHLITATGQRVTLRCSPRSGDLSVYWYQQSLDQGLQFLIQYYNGEERAKGNILERFSAQQFPDLHSELNLSSLELGDSALYFCASSVSGGGGEQYFGPGTRLTVT.

The J gene is TRBJ2-3, the V gene TRBV27; TRBD2 is a possible D gene (6 bases). Germline assignment: CDR1 MNHEY and CDR2 SMNVEV (reference sequence). V lost 6 bases to trimming and J lost 3 bases, with 10 bases between them. The CDR3 totals 13 residues. The CDR3 DNA reads as TGTGCCAGCAGGCGACTAGGGACAGATACGCAGTATTTT. This translates into CASRRLGTDTQYF.

The V and J genes are TRBV11-3 and TRBJ2-7, with TRBD1 matching 7 bases. Germline CDR1 reads SGHNT; CDR2 reads YENEEA. Trimming cost V 5 bases and J 6 bases; bases outside gene matches: 7. The length of the CDR3 is 13 residues. The CDR3 region is CASSRTGGIEQYF. The CDR3 nucleotides are TGTGCCAGCAGCCGGACAGGCGGCATCGAGCAGTACTTC.

This chain joins TRBV5-6 and TRBJ1-1; 8 nucleotides align to TRBD1. The CDR3 runs to 15 residues. The germline CDR1 and CDR2 sequences are SGHDT and YYEEEE. Trimming removed 4 bases from V and 4 bases from J; junction bases left unmatched: 9. The CDR3 nucleotides read TGTGCCAGCAGCCCGGGACAGGTGGCGATCACTGAAGCTTTCTTT. Encoded protein: CASSPGQVAITEAFF.

The V call is TRBV13, the J call TRBJ2-1; perhaps TRBD2 as D (6 bases). The CDR3 contains 18 residues. V was trimmed by 1 base and J by 2 bases, leaving 18 bases between them. Germline V gene sequence: CDR1 PRHDT, CDR2 FYEKMQ (reference sequence). CDR3 DNA sequence: TGTGCCAGCAGCTTAGTTCGGGACTCCTCAGATACCTACAATGAGCAGTTCTTC. Translation gives CASSLVRDSSDTYNEQFF.

The chain employs TRBV15 and TRBJ1-2, with D possibly being TRBD1 (5 bases). This CDR3 spans 13 amino acids. The V gene's germline CDR1 is LNHNV and CDR2 YYDKDF (reference sequence). Trimming left V 0 bases short and J 6 bases short, with 8 bases between. CDR3 sequence (DNA): TGTGCCACCAGCAGAGACAGGGTTCATGGCTACACCTTC. It translates to CATSRDRVHGYTF. Based on the CDR3 plus reference TRBV15 and TRBJ1-2, the full variable domain is DAMVIQNPRYQVTQFGKPVTLSCSQTLNHNVMYWYQQKSSQAPKLLFHYYDKDFNNEADTPDNFQSRRPNTSFCFLDIRSPGLGDTAMYLCATSRDRVHGYTFGSGTRLTVV.

J is TRBJ1-1 and V is TRBV21-1; TRBD1, the D gene given by the table, was not confirmed from the DNA. TRBV21-1 is a pseudogene. There are 18 residues in the CDR3. The CDR3 region is CASSKEHPYRGSNTEAFF. CDR3 nucleotides: TGTGCCAGCAGCAAAGAACACCCCTACAGGGGCTCAAACACTGAAGCTTTCTTT.